This TCR beta chain was captured in a study of blood T cell repertoires in COVID-19 (dated by TCRdb to 2020 to 2022). Regarding the complete study: The collaborator samples originated in the United States, Italy and Spain and spanned the acute and convalescent phases of COVID-19. The repertoires were made available in a free public database intended to serve as a resource for research on the immune response to SARS-CoV-2. The prospective study material was composed of cDNA or gDNA derived from T cells, B-cell-depleted T cells, or PBMCs. Sample metadata almost always included a de-identified subject ID, COVID-19 status, age in years and sex. Where available, HLA class I and class II types were taken from metadata supplied by the sample provider and were not determined by assay-based typing. Deeply sampled blood TCRbeta repertoires from subjects exposed to, actively infected with, or recovered from COVID-19 were included in the dataset. Samples came from the ongoing ImmuneRACE study (first 160 participants) plus 1,254 subjects from 6 global collaborators.

General study outcomes and caveats: Clinical and demographic metadata were provided uncurated, with the amount varying by source and participant.

A word on this clone: What antigen it recognizes has not been identified. No qualities accompany the bases; no much larger clone lies one base away.

TCRbeta CDR3 regions were amplified from genomic DNA using the immunoSEQ Assay, a bias-controlled multiplex PCR. The study's processing was this. Nucleated cell counts per sample were estimated from amplification of reference gene primers within the assay. To quantify the absolute abundance of each unique TCRbeta CDR3 rearrangement, sequence reads were collapsed and filtered. For each sample, productive Simpson clonality was calculated as the square root of Simpson's diversity index over productive rearrangements. TCRdb mirrors the immuneACCESS table, restricted to in-frame sequences. Some clones are absent from its copies; in checked studies, under half trace to an unresolved V gene, and the reason for the others is unknown. V, J and clone size derive from that table, while D and trimming were established from the DNA sequence. The sample data list some 230,000 clones, and around 87% of these were observed just once. Approximately 3.8% of the sample comes from the top ten.

Enrolling through a virtual design, the prospective study's participants ranged in age from roughly 18 to 100 years and lived across 20 to 25 United States geographic areas. In the prospective study, participants were assigned to cohorts based on the clinical history participants reported in a screening survey and a study questionnaire. Mobile phlebotomists in the prospective study collected whole blood, serum and a nasopharyngeal or oropharyngeal swab from every participant. Over a roughly 2-month period, participants in the prospective study had the option of providing additional blood draws and questionnaires. Blood samples from the prospective study were shipped frozen or at room temperature prior to DNA extraction. This clonotype originated in a woman aged 18-29 years in a cohort exposed to, infected with or recovered from COVID-19 (not recorded which). Material: PBMCs or T cells enriched from blood (not recorded which).

The encoded CDR3 is CASSSWGGVTDTQYF. The DNA sequence follows: TGTGCCAGCAGTTCCTGGGGGGGTGTCACGGATACGCAGTATTTT. The sequence is built from TRBV6-5 and TRBJ2-3, with TRBD2 matching 7 junction bases. Germline trimming: 4 bases from V, 6 bases from J; junction bases outside gene matches: 10. Including the terminal cysteine and phenylalanine, the CDR3 comprises 15 residues. Only the CDR3 region is kept as DNA, spanning 45 bases read in frame from base 1. Reading the germline V gene gives CDR1 MNHEY and CDR2 SVGAGI.